Sequencing of this TCR beta chain was carried out in a study of cytomegalovirus exposure and HLA in healthy donors. V trimming: 4 bases; J trimming: 1 base; junction bases outside the gene matches: 6. The CDR3 is made up of 15 amino acids. The germline V gene encodes CDR1 SGHDT and CDR2 YYEEEE. 13 Jbeta primers and 60 Vbeta primers were used for the PCR. Measured with immunoSEQ multiplex PCR; TCRdb has only the in-frame clones, and not every one. The sample includes about 170,000 clones, roughly 80% seen only once; the top ten take approximately 0.78%. This chain connects TRBV5-6 to TRBJ2-3; 7 bases match TRBD1. The material sequenced was PBMCs. The receptor was derived from a woman younger than 35 in good health and CMV-seronegative. The CDR3 sequence is CASSLGQVRTDTQYF. The DNA for the CDR3 is TGTGCCAGCAGCCTCGGACAGGTCCGCACAGATACGCAGTATTTT.